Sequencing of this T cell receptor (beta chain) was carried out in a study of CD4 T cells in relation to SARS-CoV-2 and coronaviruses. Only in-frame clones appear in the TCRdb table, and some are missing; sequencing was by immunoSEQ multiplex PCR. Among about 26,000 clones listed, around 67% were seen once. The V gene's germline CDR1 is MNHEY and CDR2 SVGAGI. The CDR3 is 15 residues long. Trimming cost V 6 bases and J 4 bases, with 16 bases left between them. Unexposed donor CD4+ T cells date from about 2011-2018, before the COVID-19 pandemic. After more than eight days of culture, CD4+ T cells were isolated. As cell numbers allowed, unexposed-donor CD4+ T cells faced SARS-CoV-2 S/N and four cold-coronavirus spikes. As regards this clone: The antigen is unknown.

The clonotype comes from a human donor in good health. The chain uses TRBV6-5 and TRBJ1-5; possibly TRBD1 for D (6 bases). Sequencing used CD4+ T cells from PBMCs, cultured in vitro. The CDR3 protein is CASRAQGFGNQPQHF. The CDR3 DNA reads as TGTGCCAGCAGGGCACAGGGTTTCGGAAATCAGCCCCAGCATTTT.